Included here is one TCR beta chain sequence, with context. Its antigen is not identified. Other nucleotide sequences in the sample specify the same CDR3. This PCR relied on a set of 60 Vbeta primers and 13 Jbeta primers. The table came from immunoSEQ multiplex PCR; TCRdb's copy has only in-frame clones and leaves some out. Its listing shows fewer than 250,000 clones. The data were obtained in a study of cytomegalovirus exposure and HLA in healthy donors. Study-wide findings and caveats: Accurate predictions that matched the HLA-A and HLA-B alleles of most subjects were reportedly made from TCR beta sequences.

The CDR3 contains 17 residues. Trimming cost V 3 bases and J 4 bases; bases outside gene matches: 14. Germline assignment: CDR1 MNHEY and CDR2 SMNVEV (reference sequence). The gene calls are TRBV27 and TRBJ1-1; 7 positions agree with TRBD1. This TCR came from a woman between 25 and 40 years old in good health and CMV-seropositive. Sequenced material: PBMCs. CDR3 loop: CASSLFPGGNVGTEAFF. The CDR3 DNA reads as TGTGCCAGCAGTTTGTTTCCAGGGGGGAACGTAGGCACTGAAGCTTTCTTT.